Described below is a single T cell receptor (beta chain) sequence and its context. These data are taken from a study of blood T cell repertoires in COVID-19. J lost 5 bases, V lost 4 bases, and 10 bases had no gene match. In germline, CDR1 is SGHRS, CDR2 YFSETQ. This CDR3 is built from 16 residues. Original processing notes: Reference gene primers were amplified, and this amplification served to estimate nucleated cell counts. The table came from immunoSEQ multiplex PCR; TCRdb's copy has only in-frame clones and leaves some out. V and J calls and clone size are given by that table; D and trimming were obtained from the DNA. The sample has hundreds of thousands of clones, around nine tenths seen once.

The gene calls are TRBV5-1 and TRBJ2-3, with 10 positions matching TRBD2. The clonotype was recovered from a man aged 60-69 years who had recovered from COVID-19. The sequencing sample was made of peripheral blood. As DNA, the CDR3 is TGCGCCAGCAGCCCGGTAGCTAGCGGGAGTGTAGATACGCAGTATTTT. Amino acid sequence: CASSPVASGSVDTQYF.